These T cell receptor beta chains were read from a single sample in a study of tumor-infiltrating lymphocytes in primary liver carcinoma. TCRdb reanalysed the multiplex PCR reads using MiXCR and keeps one entry per CDR3 protein. This table has around 100,000 distinct CDR3 sequences, about 70% appearing once. What was sequenced was liver tumor tissue from sampling region 2. These receptors were taken from a woman aged 60 to 75 with primary liver carcinoma and hepatitis B virus infection. Each CDR3 is given with its conserved first and last residue. The order of the fields is clone size, V gene, J gene, D gene, CDR3 DNA, CDR3 protein. A D gene is named only where the DNA matches it firmly. Clone size is not always given. Where it is, it says once, few, many or a class for expanded clones.

>many|TRBV5-1|TRBJ2-1|.
TGCGCCAGCAGCTTGGACTCCCCGGGCTACAATGAGCAGTTCTTC
CASSLDSPGYNEQFF
>once|TRBV11-2|TRBJ2-1|.
TGTGCCAGTAGCCTCGAACTAGCTAGCAATGAGCAGTTTTTC
CASSLELASNEQFF
>many|TRBV4-2|TRBJ2-7|.
TGTGCCAGCAGCCAAGGAGAAGTCGCCGAGCAGTACTTC
CASSQGEVAEQYF
>.|TRBV6-6|TRBJ2-7|TRBD2
TGTGCCAGAAGTTACTCGAAGAGAACTAGCGGCTATCACGAGCAGTACTTC
CARSYSKRTSGYHEQYF
>few|TRBV10-3|TRBJ2-1|.
TGTGCCATCAGTGAAGACAGCTACAATGAGCAGTTCTTC
CAISEDSYNEQFF
>few|TRBV11-2|TRBJ2-7|.
TGTGACAGCAGATCCACGGGCAGTGGCCCCTACGAGCAATACTTC
CDSRSTGSGPYEQYF
>.|TRBV7-9|TRBJ2-7|.
TGTGCCTGCAGCCACAACGTCTACGAGCAGTACTTC
CACSHNVYEQYF
>many|TRBV29-1|TRBJ2-2|TRBD1
TGCAGCGCTAGGACAGGGGCCGGGGAGCTGTTTTTT
CSARTGAGELFF
>once|TRBV29-1|TRBJ2-7|.
TGCAGCGTCGAGACTCCCTACGAACAGTACTTC
CSVETPYEQYF
>.|TRBV11-2|TRBJ2-7|.
TGTGCCAGCAGCTTAGATAGAGGCCAGGGCTACGAGCGTTACTTC
CASSLDRGQGYERYF
>.|TRBV5-1|TRBJ2-7|.
TGCGCCAGCAGCTTGGACAGGGACGAAAAGTACTTC
CASSLDRDEKYF
>many|TRBV28|TRBJ1-3|.
TGTGCCAGCAGTTCCCCCGCGGGTATCGGAGGAAACACCATATATTTT
CASSSPAGIGGNTIYF
>many|TRBV4-1|TRBJ2-3|.
TGCGCCAGCAGCCAAGGATGGCAGGGAGGACTTGGAGATACGCAGTATTTT
CASSQGWQGGLGDTQYF
>.|TRBV6-6|TRBJ2-3|.
TGTGCCAGCACCCACCTCAGCAATCAGCCCCAGTATTTT
CASTHLSNQPQYF
>.|TRBV28|TRBJ2-1|TRBD2
TGTGCCGCTCTAGAACCAGCGGGGTACAATGAGCAGTTCTTC
CAALEPAGYNEQFF
>.|TRBV11-2|TRBJ2-5|TRBD2
TGTGCCAGCAGCTTTCAGCCCGGGGGGAAAGAGACCCAGTACTTC
CASSFQPGGKETQYF
>.|TRBV10-1|TRBJ2-3|.
TGCGCCAGCGGTGAGTCGAAGGATACGCAGTATTTT
CASGESKDTQYF
>many|TRBV5-4|TRBJ2-2|.
TGTGCCAGCAGCCCCACTAGCACCGGGGAGCTGTTTTTT
CASSPTSTGELFF
>.|TRBV6-5|TRBJ1-2|.
TGTGCCAGCAGTTCTGGTTTAGAGGGCTACACTTTC
CASSSGLEGYTF
>.|TRBV6-1|TRBJ2-1|.
TGTGCCAGCAGTCATGGGCTGAGGCGAGACTACAATGGGCATTTCTTC
CASSHGLRRDYNGHFF
>.|TRBV6-1|TRBJ2-7|.
TGTGCCAGCAGTGGAGCTTTCGAGGGGTACAAGCGGTACTTC
CASSGAFEGYKRYF
>many|TRBV6-1|TRBJ1-2|.
TGTGCCAGCAGTGGCCCTGCCGACGGAAGCTATGGCTACACCTTC
CASSGPADGSYGYTF
>many|TRBV29-1|TRBJ2-3|TRBD1
TGCAGCGCCTTACAGGGGGGAAGAGATACGCAGTATTTT
CSALQGGRDTQYF
>.|TRBV12-3/TRBV12-4|TRBJ2-4|TRBD1
TGTGCCAGCAGTCTTGGGGGATACAGGGGAACAATTGTCAAAAACATTCAGTACTTC
CASSLGGYRGTIVKNIQYF
>many|TRBV5-1|TRBJ2-7|TRBD1
TGCGCCAGCAGCCAACCACAGGGGTCGGACGAGCAGTACTTC
CASSQPQGSDEQYF
>once|TRBV6-5|TRBJ1-1|.
TGTGCCAGCAGTCACTCCCCTGTTCCGAACACTGAAGCTTTCTTT
CASSHSPVPNTEAFF
>.|TRBV11-1|TRBJ2-2|.
TGTGCCAGTATACCGAGCCTTGACGCCGGGGAGCTGTTTTTT
CASIPSLDAGELFF
>many|TRBV6-5|TRBJ2-5|TRBD2
TGTGCCAGCAGTAACCTTCGGGGGGTAGAGACCCAGTACTTC
CASSNLRGVETQYF
>many|TRBV14|TRBJ2-3|.
TGTGCCAGCAGCCAAGAAGGGGTTACGCAGTATTTT
CASSQEGVTQYF
>.|TRBV11-2|TRBJ2-3|.
TGTGTCAGCAGCTTTGGGAGGACAGATACGAAGTACTTT
CVSSFGRTDTKYF
>.|TRBV7-9|TRBJ2-7|.
TGTGCCAACAGCCCGGGCTCCTACGAGCAGTACTTC
CANSPGSYEQYF
>.|TRBV11-2|TRBJ2-1|.
TGTGCCAGCAGCTTACAGGGTACAGGAAAAGATCAGTTCTTC
CASSLQGTGKDQFF
>.|TRBV20-1|TRBJ2-2|.
TGCAATGCTAGAGATCCAGGGCCCGGGGAGCTGTTTTTT
CNARDPGPGELFF
>.|TRBV13|TRBJ2-3|TRBD1
TGTGCCAGCAGCTCCCGGACAGGGGTAGATTCGCAGTATTTT
CASSSRTGVDSQYF
>.|TRBV7-9|TRBJ2-1|.
TGTGCCAGCAACTTAGGAGGGGGGGGGTACAATGAGCAGTTCTTC
CASNLGGGGYNEQFF
>.|TRBV28|TRBJ1-1|.
TGTGCCAGCAGCCTTCCCGCGAACACTGAAGCTTTCTTT
CASSLPANTEAFF
>few|TRBV25-1|TRBJ2-7|.
TGTGCCAGCAGTCCCGTAGGGCCCTTCTCCTACGAGCAGTACTTC
CASSPVGPFSYEQYF
>many|TRBV6-6|TRBJ1-1|TRBD1
TGTGCCACCCAGGACAGGGCGTGGAGCACTGAAGCTTTCTTT
CATQDRAWSTEAFF
>.|TRBV4-2|TRBJ2-7|.
TGTGACAGCAGCCAAGATCGAAGAGGTGTAGGGACCTACGAGCAGTACTTC
CDSSQDRRGVGTYEQYF
>many|TRBV5-4|TRBJ2-7|TRBD2
TGTGCCAGCAGCGCAGGCGGACTAGCGGGAGACGAGCAGTACTTC
CASSAGGLAGDEQYF
>medium-sized|TRBV5-1|TRBJ1-1|.
TGCGCCAGCAGCTTTGACAACCGGAACACTGAAGCTTTCTTT
CASSFDNRNTEAFF
>.|TRBV12-3/TRBV12-4|TRBJ2-7|.
TGTGCCAGCAGTCCCGGACAGCGTGCCTACGAGCAGTACTTC
CASSPGQRAYEQYF
>.|TRBV18|TRBJ1-2|.
TGTGCCAGCTCCGGGGCGGTCTATGGCTACATCTTC
CASSGAVYGYIF
>.|TRBV5-1|TRBJ1-1|.
TGCGCCAGCAGCGCGGGACGGCCAACTGAGGCTTTCTTT
CASSAGRPTEAFF
>many|TRBV7-9|TRBJ2-1|TRBD2
TGTGCCAGCAGCACCGGACTAGCGGGAGTAAATGAGCAGTTCTTC
CASSTGLAGVNEQFF
>.|TRBV10-1|TRBJ1-5|.
TGCGACAGCAGTGACCCGGGACTGGGAGGGTTGGATACGCAGCATTTT
CDSSDPGLGGLDTQHF
>many|TRBV29-1|TRBJ2-2|TRBD2
TGCAGCGTTGGAGGACTAGCCCGGACCGGGGAGCTGTTTTTT
CSVGGLARTGELFF
>.|TRBV12-3/TRBV12-4|TRBJ2-1|TRBD1
TGTGCCAGCAGCAAGACAGGGGGCAGGAGCAATGGGCGGCTCTTC
CASSKTGGRSNGRLF
>many|TRBV28|TRBJ1-5|TRBD1
TGTGCCAGCAGTTCGGACAGGGGGTGGGAGCCCCAGCATTTT
CASSSDRGWEPQHF
>few|TRBV6-4|TRBJ2-3|.
TGTGCCAGCAGTGACTCGAGGGAGATGGACACAGATACGCAGTATTTT
CASSDSREMDTDTQYF
>.|TRBV12-3/TRBV12-4|TRBJ2-3|.
TGTGTCTGCAGTAGAACAGATACGCAGTATTTT
CVCSRTDTQYF
>.|TRBV4-1|TRBJ1-2|.
TGCGCCGGCACCCAAGACAGTATACTTTATGGTTACACCTTC
CAGTQDSILYGYTF